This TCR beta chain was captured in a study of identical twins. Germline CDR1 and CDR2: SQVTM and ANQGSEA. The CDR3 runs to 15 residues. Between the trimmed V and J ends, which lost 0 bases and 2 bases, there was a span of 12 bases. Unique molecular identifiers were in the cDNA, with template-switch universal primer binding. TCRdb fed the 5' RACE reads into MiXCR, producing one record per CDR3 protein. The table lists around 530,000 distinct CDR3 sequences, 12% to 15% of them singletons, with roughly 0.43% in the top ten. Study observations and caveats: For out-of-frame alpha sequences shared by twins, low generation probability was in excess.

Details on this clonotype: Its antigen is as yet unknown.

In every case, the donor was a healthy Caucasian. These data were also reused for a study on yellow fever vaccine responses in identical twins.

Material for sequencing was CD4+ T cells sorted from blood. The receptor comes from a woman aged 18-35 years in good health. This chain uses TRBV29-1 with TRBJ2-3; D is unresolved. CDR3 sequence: CSVEEVGQYTDTQYF. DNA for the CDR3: TGCAGCGTTGAAGAGGTAGGGCAGTACACAGATACGCAGTATTTT.